This T cell receptor (beta chain) was found in a study of identical twins. Study findings and constraints: Zero-insertion analyses were open to partial confounding by invariant MAIT and iNKT cells.

This clonotype was detected ten times or more. Antigen: not known. Unique molecular identifiers were present on the cDNA, and a universal primer site came from template switching. TCRdb re-called the 5' RACE reads through MiXCR, storing one row per CDR3 protein. The table lists around 100,000 distinct CDR3 sequences, about 6% of them singletons, with roughly 12% in the top ten. This CDR3 contains 14 residues. V shed 2 bases and J shed 4 bases, with 9 bases lying between them. CDR1 SGHVS and CDR2 FQNEAQ come from the germline V gene. The genes are TRBV7-8 and TRBJ2-1; no clear D gene. This clonotype was sampled from a woman aged 45 to 65 in good health. Sequencing was carried out using memory T cells sorted from blood. The CDR3 DNA reads as TGTGCCAGCAGCTTACCAGGCCCTTACAATGAGCAGTTCTTC. Amino acids: CASSLPGPYNEQFF.